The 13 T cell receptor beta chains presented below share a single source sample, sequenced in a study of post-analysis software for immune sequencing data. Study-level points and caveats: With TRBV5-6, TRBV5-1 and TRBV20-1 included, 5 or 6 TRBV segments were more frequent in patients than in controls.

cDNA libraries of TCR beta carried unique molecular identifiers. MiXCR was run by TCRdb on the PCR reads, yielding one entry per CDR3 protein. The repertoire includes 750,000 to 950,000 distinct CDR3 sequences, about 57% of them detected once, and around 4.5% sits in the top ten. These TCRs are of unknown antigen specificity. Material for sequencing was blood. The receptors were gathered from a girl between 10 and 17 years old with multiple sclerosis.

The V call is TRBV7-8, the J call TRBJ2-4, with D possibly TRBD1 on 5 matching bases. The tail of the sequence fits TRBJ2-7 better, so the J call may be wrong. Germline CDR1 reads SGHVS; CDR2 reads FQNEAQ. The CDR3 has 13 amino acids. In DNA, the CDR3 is TGTGCCAGCAGCTTCGGCAGGGCCAACGAGCAGTACTTC. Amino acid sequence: CASSFGRANEQYF.

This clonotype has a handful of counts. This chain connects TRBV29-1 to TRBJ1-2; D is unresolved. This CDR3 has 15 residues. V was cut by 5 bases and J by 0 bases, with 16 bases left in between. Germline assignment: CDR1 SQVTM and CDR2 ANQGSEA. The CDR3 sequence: CSVSTPSRANYGYTF. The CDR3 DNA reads TGCAGCGTTTCAACCCCTTCCCGAGCTAACTATGGCTACACCTTC. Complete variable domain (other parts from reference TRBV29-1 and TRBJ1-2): SAVISQKPSRDICQRGTSLTIQCQVDSQVTMMFWYRQQPGQSLTLIATANQGSEATYESGFVIDKFPISRPNLTFSTLTVSNMSPEDSSIYLCSVSTPSRANYGYTFGSGTRLTVV.

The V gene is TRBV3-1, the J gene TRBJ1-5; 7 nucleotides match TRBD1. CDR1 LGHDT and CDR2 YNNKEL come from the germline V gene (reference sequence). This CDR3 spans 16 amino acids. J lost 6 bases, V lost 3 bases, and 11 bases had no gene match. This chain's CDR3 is CASSHWPTGQVQPQHF. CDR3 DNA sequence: TGTGCCAGCAGCCATTGGCCGACAGGGCAGGTTCAGCCCCAGCATTTT.

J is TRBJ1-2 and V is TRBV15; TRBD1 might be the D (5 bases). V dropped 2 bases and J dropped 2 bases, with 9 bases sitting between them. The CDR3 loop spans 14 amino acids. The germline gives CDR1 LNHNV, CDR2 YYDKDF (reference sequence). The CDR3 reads CATSRSGQNYGYTF. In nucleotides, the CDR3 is TGTGCCACCAGCAGATCTGGACAAAACTATGGCTACACCTTC. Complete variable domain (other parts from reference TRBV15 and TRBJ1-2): DAMVIQNPRYQVTQFGKPVTLSCSQTLNHNVMYWYQQKSSQAPKLLFHYYDKDFNNEADTPDNFQSRRPNTSFCFLDIRSPGLGDTAMYLCATSRSGQNYGYTFGSGTRLTVV.

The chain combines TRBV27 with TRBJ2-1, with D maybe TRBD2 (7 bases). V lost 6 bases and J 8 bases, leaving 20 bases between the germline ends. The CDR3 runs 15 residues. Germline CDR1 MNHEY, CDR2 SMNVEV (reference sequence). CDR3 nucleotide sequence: TGTGCCAGCAGCCCAAGTAGGGGGGGGAAGGATGAGCAGTTCTTC. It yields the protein CASSPSRGGKDEQFF.

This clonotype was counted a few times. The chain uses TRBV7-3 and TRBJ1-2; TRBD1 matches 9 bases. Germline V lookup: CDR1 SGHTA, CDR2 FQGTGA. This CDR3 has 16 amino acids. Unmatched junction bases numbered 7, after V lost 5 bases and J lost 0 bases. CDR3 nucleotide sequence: TGTGCCAGCAGCGCATCGGACAGGGGCACTAACTATGGCTACACCTTC. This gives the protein CASSASDRGTNYGYTF.

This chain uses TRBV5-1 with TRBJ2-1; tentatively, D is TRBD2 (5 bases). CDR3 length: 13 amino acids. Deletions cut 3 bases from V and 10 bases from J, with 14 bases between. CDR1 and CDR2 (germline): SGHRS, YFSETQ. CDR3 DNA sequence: TGCGCCAGCAGCTGGGGAGTCGGAAGCGAGCAGTTCTTC. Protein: CASSWGVGSEQFF.

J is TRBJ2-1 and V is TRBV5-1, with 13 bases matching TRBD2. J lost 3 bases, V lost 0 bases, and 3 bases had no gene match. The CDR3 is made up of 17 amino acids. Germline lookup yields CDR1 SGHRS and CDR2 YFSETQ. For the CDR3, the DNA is TGCGCCAGCAGCTTGGGGACTAGCGGGGGACACTACAATGAGCAGTTCTTC. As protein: CASSLGTSGGHYNEQFF.

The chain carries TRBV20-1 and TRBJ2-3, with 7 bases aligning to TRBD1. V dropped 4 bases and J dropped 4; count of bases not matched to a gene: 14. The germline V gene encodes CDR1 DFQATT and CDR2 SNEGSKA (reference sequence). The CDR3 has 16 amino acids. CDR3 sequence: CSATTGAPGSSDTQYF. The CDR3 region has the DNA TGCAGTGCTACTACAGGGGCCCCAGGATCGTCAGATACGCAGTATTTT.

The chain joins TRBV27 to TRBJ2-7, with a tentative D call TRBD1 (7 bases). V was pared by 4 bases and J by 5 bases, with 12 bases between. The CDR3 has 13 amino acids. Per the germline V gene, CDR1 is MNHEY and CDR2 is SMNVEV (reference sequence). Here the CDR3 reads CASSWGDSHEQYF. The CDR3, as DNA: TGTGCCAGCAGTTGGGGGGACAGTCACGAGCAGTACTTC.

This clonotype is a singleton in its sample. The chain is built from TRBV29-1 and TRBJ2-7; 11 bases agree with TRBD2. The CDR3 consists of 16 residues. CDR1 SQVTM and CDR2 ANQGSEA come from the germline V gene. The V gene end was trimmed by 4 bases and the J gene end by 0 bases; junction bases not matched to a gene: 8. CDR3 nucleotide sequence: TGCAGCGTTGCATCCAGACTAGCGGGGAGCTCCTACGAGCAGTACTTC. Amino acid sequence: CSVASRLAGSSYEQYF.

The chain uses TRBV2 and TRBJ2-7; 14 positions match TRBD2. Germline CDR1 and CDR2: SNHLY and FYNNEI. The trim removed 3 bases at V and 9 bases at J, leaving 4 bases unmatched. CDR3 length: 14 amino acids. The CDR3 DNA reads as TGTGCCAGCAGTGAGGGGACTAGCGGGAGCCGGCAGTACTTC. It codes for CASSEGTSGSRQYF.

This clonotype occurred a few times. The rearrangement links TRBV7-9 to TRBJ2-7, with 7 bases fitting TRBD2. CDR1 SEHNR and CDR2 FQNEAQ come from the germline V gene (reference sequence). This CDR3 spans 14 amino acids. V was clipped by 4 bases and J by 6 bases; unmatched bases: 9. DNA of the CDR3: TGTGCCAGCAGCTCACGGGACTACCGCGGCGAGCAGTACTTC. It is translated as CASSSRDYRGEQYF. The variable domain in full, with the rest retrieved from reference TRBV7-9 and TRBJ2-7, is DTGVSQNPRHKITKRGQNVTFRCDPISEHNRLYWYRQTLGQGPEFLTYFQNEAQLEKSRLLSDRFSAERPKGSFSTLEIQRTEQGDSAMYLCASSSRDYRGEQYFGPGTRLTVT.